Presented here are 22 T cell receptor beta chains from one specimen sequenced in a study of blood T cell repertoires in COVID-19. TCRdb's table, derived via immunoSEQ multiplex PCR, lists solely in-frame clones and lacks some. The sample has roughly 250,000 clones, just under 90% seen once. The sample consisted of peripheral blood. The receptor set was obtained from a middle-aged woman with acute or convalescent COVID-19.

This rearrangement joins TRBV19 to TRBJ2-2, with TRBD2 identical over 14 bases. Germline trimming cut 8 bases from V and 3 bases from J; bases unmatched to any gene: 8. Germline CDR1 reads LNHDA; CDR2 reads SQIVND (reference sequence). The CDR3 loop spans 17 amino acids. CDR3 bases: TGTGCCAGTGACGCCTCGGGACTAGCGGGGGACACCGGGGAGCTGTTTTTT. This sequence encodes CASDASGLAGDTGELFF.

This chain connects TRBV25-1 to TRBJ1-1; D is perhaps TRBD1 (5 bases). Trimming pared 2 bases from V and 1 base from J, leaving 5 bases between. This CDR3 is built from 13 residues. The germline gives CDR1 MGHDK, CDR2 SYGVNS. CDR3 nucleotides: TGTGCCAGCAGTGAACAGGGGAACACTGAAGCTTTCTTT. It yields the protein CASSEQGNTEAFF.

The genes are TRBV6-5 and TRBJ2-6; D is ambiguous. Germline CDR1 reads MNHEY; CDR2 reads SVGAGI. This CDR3 contains 14 residues. V shed 6 bases and J shed 4 bases, with 10 bases lying between them. The CDR3 reads CASSRSNGANVLTF. In nucleotides, the CDR3 is TGTGCCAGCAGCCGTTCTAACGGGGCCAACGTCCTGACTTTC.

This clone appeared a few times. The V and J genes are TRBV5-1 and TRBJ2-7; 9 bases are a match to TRBD1. The V gene's germline CDR1 is SGHRS and CDR2 YFSETQ. This CDR3 has 18 residues. V was pared by 2 bases and J by 3 bases, with 15 bases of the junction left unmatched. CDR3 DNA: TGCGCCAGCAGCTTTGCGAGGAGGCGGGACAGGGAAGGCTACGAGCAGTACGTC. Its translation: CASSFARRRDREGYEQYV.

This clone has just one count. The gene calls are TRBV12-2 and TRBJ1-5; the table's D call TRBD1 went unverified against the DNA. TRBV12-2 constitutes a pseudogene. CDR3 length equals 16 residues. The CDR3 DNA reads TGTGCAAGCGAGACAGGCCCCTGGGGGAGCAATCAGCCCCAGCATTTT. As protein: CASETGPWGSNQPQHF.

The genes are TRBV5-6 and TRBJ2-7; D may be TRBD1 (6 bases). Germline V CDR1 and CDR2: SGHDT, YYEEEE. This CDR3 has 16 amino acids. Trimming stripped 4 bases from V and 4 bases from J, with 21 bases between. The CDR3 DNA is TGTGCCAGCAGCGCGGACAGTGGGGGAACTGCTTACGAGCAGTACGTC. Its translation: CASSADSGGTAYEQYV.

The chain joins TRBV4-2 to TRBJ2-3; TRBD2 agrees at 10 bases. Germline V CDR1 and CDR2: LGHNA, YNFKEQ. The CDR3 totals 16 residues. V was pared by 4 bases and J by 3 bases, with 7 bases of the junction left unmatched. The DNA for the CDR3 is TGTGCCAGCAGCCCAATTATAGCGGGGGGAACAGATACGCAGTATTTT. Translating gives CASSPIIAGGTDTQYF.

This clone was picked up one time. Additional DNA sequences in this sample encode the identical CDR3. V and J are TRBV27 and TRBJ2-5; 8 bases map to TRBD2. The CDR3 has 15 residues. Trimming at V came to 5 bases and at J to 5 bases, leaving 10 bases not matched to a gene. The germline gives CDR1 MNHEY, CDR2 SMNVEV (reference sequence). As DNA, the CDR3 is TGTGCCAGCAGTCTCGAACGGGGGGGCCGGGAGACCCAGTACTTC. It translates to CASSLERGGRETQYF.

The rearrangement links TRBV6-5 to TRBJ1-5; TRBD1 matches 8 bases. This CDR3 spans 13 amino acids. CDR1 is MNHEY, CDR2 SVGAGI, per germline. With V trimmed by 9 bases and J by 9 bases, 10 bases remained unmatched. The CDR3: CASDRGPRRPQHF. As DNA, the CDR3 is TGTGCCAGTGACAGGGGCCCCCGGCGGCCCCAGCATTTT.

The chain carries TRBV15 and TRBJ1-2; 12 bases are a match to TRBD1. This CDR3 has 18 amino acids. Germline V lookup: CDR1 LNHNV, CDR2 YYDKDF (reference sequence). V shed 0 bases and J 2 bases; nucleotides not matched to a gene: 7. In DNA, the CDR3 is TGTGCCACCAGCAGAGATAGGGTGGGACAGGGGGCGAACTATGGCTACACCTTC. Protein sequence: CATSRDRVGQGANYGYTF.

The CDR3 is CASSRGGQETQYF. In nucleotides, the CDR3 is TGTGCCAGCAGCCGGGGTGGACAAGAGACCCAGTACTTC. V and J are TRBV7-2 and TRBJ2-5, with D perhaps TRBD2 (5 bases). This CDR3 contains 13 residues. V was cut by 5 bases and J by 2 bases, with 9 bases left in between. In germline, CDR1 is SGHTA, CDR2 FQGNSA.

The genes are TRBV6-5 and TRBJ1-5; D may be TRBD1 (5 bases). In germline, CDR1 is MNHEY, CDR2 SVGAGI. V lost 8 bases to trimming and J lost 3 bases, with 17 bases between them. CDR3 length: 15 amino acids. Here the CDR3 DNA reads TGTGCCAGCTCCCTCCGGGGGACGGCCAATCAGCCCCAGCATTTT. Its translation: CASSLRGTANQPQHF.

The genes are TRBV6-2 or TRBV6-3 and TRBJ2-7; no clear D. The V end lost 6 bases, the J end lost 7 bases, and 13 bases lay between the germline ends. Germline V lookup: CDR1 MNHEY, CDR2 SVGEGT. The CDR3 spans 12 residues. Here the CDR3 DNA reads TGTGCCAGCAGCCGACACACAAAAGAGCAGTACGTC. Translating gives CASSRHTKEQYV.

This chain links TRBV15 with TRBJ1-1; unclear D gene. Germline lookup yields CDR1 LNHNV and CDR2 YYDKDF (reference sequence). The CDR3 totals 20 residues. V was cut by 0 bases and J by 0 bases, with 23 bases left in between. CDR3 nucleotides: TGTGCCACCAGCAGAGATTCGTGGGAGGTATGGGAGTCCATGAACACTGAAGCTTTCTTT. Translation gives CATSRDSWEVWESMNTEAFF.

This chain connects TRBV18 to TRBJ1-6; unclear D gene. The ends were cut back, 3 bases at V and 6 bases at J, with 12 bases in the middle. Germline CDR1 KGHSH, CDR2 LQKENI. The CDR3 is made up of 15 amino acids. The CDR3 sequence: CASSPSAYGNSPLHF. CDR3 in DNA: TGTGCCAGCTCACCCTCAGCGTACGGTAATTCACCCCTCCACTTT.

The chain uses TRBV28 and TRBJ1-4, with a weak D call TRBD1 (5 bases). V was shortened by 4 bases and J by 5 bases, with 11 bases between the two germline ends. This CDR3 region has 14 residues. Looked up from germline, CDR1 is MDHEN and CDR2 is SYDVKM. The CDR3 reads CASSSPGGNEKLFF. CDR3 coding DNA: TGTGCCAGCAGTTCCCCCGGGGGGAATGAAAAACTGTTTTTT.

The chain is built from TRBV6-4 and TRBJ2-2; 10 nucleotides agree with TRBD2. CDR1 is MRHNA, CDR2 SNTAGT, per germline. The CDR3 consists of 16 residues. V lost 0 bases and J lost 3; bases outside the gene matches: 1. In DNA form, the CDR3 reads TGTGCCAGCAGTGACTCTAGCGGGGGGCACACCGGGGAGCTGTTTTTT. This encodes CASSDSSGGHTGELFF.

The chain employs TRBV15 and TRBJ1-2; D is ambiguous. The CDR3 has 13 residues. The V end was cut by 0 bases, the J end by 7 bases, with 9 bases between. CDR1 and CDR2 (germline): LNHNV, YYDKDF (reference sequence). The DNA of the CDR3 is TGTGCCACCAGCAGAGATGAGAGTGCTGGCTACACCTTC. Its translation: CATSRDESAGYTF.

This chain connects TRBV29-1 to TRBJ1-2, with D perhaps matching TRBD1 (6 bases). The V and J ends lost 4 bases and 8 bases respectively, with 17 bases between them. The germline V gene has CDR1 SQVTM and CDR2 ANQGSEA. This CDR3 is 13 amino acids long. CDR3 nucleotide sequence: TGCAGCGTTGCCGGACAGTCGAGAAGGGGCTACACCTTC. Amino acid sequence: CSVAGQSRRGYTF.

The chain links TRBV27 to TRBJ1-6; 7 nucleotides agree with TRBD1. Trimming removed 3 bases from V and 7 bases from J; junction bases left unmatched: 3. Germline assignment: CDR1 MNHEY and CDR2 SMNVEV (reference sequence). CDR3 length: 14 amino acids. The CDR3 nucleotides are TGTGCCAGCAGTTTCGACAGGGTAAATTCACCCCTCCACTTT. Encoded protein: CASSFDRVNSPLHF.

The chain links TRBV21-1 to TRBJ2-7; the table assigns TRBD2, which was not confirmed against the DNA. TRBV21-1 counts as a pseudogene. The CDR3 is 14 amino acids. The CDR3 nucleotides are TGTGCCAGCAGCCGGACAGCGGGGACCTACGAGCAGTACGTC. Translated: CASSRTAGTYEQYV.

The V call is TRBV5-5, the J call TRBJ2-7; 9 positions match TRBD2. With 6 bases clipped from V and 5 bases from J, the junction kept 12 bases outside the gene matches. This CDR3 has 15 amino acids. Germline values: CDR1 SGHKS, CDR2 YYEKEE (reference sequence). The CDR3 spells CASTPLAGYVNEQYV. The CDR3 nucleotides read TGTGCCAGCACCCCTCTAGCGGGGTATGTAAACGAGCAGTACGTC.